The TCR beta chain under discussion was sequenced for a study of beta chain features in type 1 diabetes. Donors underwent one heparinised blood draw, about 0.12 L on average. There are 14 residues in the CDR3. Germline V gene sequence: CDR1 SQVTM, CDR2 ANQGSEA. The V end lost 6 bases, the J end lost 1 base, and 15 bases lay between the germline ends. Expressed TCRB transcripts were sequenced because the entire RNA isolate underwent reverse transcription. Produced via immunoSEQ multiplex PCR; TCRdb's table is partial and in-frame only. The sample lists 400,000 to 550,000 clones, 9.5% to 12% occurring once.

The TCR was taken from a woman younger than 30 in good health. The sample comprised naive CD4+ T cells from blood. The chain has TRBV29-1 and TRBJ1-1; no clear D. The CDR3 reads CSVHPLAANTEAFF. CDR3 nucleotide sequence: TGCAGCGTCCACCCCTTGGCCGCGAACACTGAAGCTTTCTTT.